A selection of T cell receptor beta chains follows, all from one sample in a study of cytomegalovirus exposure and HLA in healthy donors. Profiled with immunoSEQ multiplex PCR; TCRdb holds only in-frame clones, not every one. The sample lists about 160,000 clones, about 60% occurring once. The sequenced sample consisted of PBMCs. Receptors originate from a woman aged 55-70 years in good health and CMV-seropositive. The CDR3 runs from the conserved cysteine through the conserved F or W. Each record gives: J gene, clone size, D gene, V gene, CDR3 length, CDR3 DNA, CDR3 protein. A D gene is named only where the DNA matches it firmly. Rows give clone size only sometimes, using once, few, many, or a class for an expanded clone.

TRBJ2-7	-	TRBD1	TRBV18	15	TGTGCCAGCTCACCTGGCGGACAGGGTGGTACGGGGCAGTACTTC	CASSPGGQGGTGQYF
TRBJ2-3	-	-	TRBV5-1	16	TGCGCCAGCAGCTCCGGGGGTAGGGGCTACACAGATACGCAGTATTTT	CASSSGGRGYTDTQYF
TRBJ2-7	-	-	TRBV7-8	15	TGTGCCAGCAGCTTAGATTGGACAACTCCCTACGAGCAGTACTTC	CASSLDWTTPYEQYF
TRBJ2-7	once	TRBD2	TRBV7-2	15	TGTGCCAGCAGCTTAGTGGGACTAGCGGCCTACGAGCAGTACTTC	CASSLVGLAAYEQYF
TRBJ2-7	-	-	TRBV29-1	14	TGCAGCGTGCCAGGACAGAGTACTACCTCCGAGCAGTACTTC	CSVPGQSTTSEQYF
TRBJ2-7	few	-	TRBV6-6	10	TGTGCCAGCAGCATGGGGCACCTTTACTTC	CASSMGHLYF
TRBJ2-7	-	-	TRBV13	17	TGTGCCAGCAGCTTCCTAGGGCAGTCATCTAGCTCCTACGAGCAGTACTTC	CASSFLGQSSSSYEQYF
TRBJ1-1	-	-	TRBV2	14	TGTGCCACCACGGATACTACCCCAAACACTGAAGCTTTCTTT	CATTDTTPNTEAFF
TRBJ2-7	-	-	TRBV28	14	TGTGCCAGCAGTTCGCCCAAGAACATCAACGAGCAGTACTTC	CASSSPKNINEQYF
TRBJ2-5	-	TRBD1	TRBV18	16	TGTGCCAGCTCACCGTTTTTGGGACAGGGGGTTGAGACCCAGTACTTC	CASSPFLGQGVETQYF
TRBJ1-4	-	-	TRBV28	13	TGTGCCAGCAGTTTAGGGGGGGAGGAAAAACTGTTTTTT	CASSLGGEEKLFF
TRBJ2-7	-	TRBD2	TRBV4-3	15	TGCGCCAGCAGCCAGGACTTAGCGGGAGATAACGAGCAGTACTTC	CASSQDLAGDNEQYF
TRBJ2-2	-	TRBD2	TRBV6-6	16	TGTGCCAGCAGTTACTCCCGGACTAGTGACACCGGGGAGCTGTTTTTT	CASSYSRTSDTGELFF
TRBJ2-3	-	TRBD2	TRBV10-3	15	TGTGCCATCAGTGATTATAGCGGGAGCACAGATACGCAGTATTTT	CAISDYSGSTDTQYF
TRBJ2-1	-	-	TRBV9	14	TGTGCCAGCAGCCCCCGCCCCTGGACAGCCGAGCAGTTCTTC	CASSPRPWTAEQFF
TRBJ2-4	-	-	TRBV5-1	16	TGCGCCAGCAGCGCCACAGGGCAGCTAGCCAAAAACATTCAGTACTTC	CASSATGQLAKNIQYF
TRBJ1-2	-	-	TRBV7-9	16	TGTGCCAGCAGCTTAGAGAGCGGACTAACTAACTATGGCTACACCTTC	CASSLESGLTNYGYTF
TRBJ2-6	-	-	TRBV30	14	TGTGCCTGGAGTCGGGGCTCTGGGGCCAACGTCCTGACTTTC	CAWSRGSGANVLTF
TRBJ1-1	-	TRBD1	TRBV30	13	TGTGCCTGGAGGAGGGGGCTGAACACTGAAGCTTTCTTT	CAWRRGLNTEAFF
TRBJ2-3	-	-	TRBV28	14	TGTGCCAGCAAGAGGAGGGCTGGAACAGATACGCAGTATTTT	CASKRRAGTDTQYF
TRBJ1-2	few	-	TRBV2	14	TGTGCCAGCAGCCTGGGCCAGGTAAACTATGGCTACACCTTC	CASSLGQVNYGYTF
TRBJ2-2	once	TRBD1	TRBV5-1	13	TGCGCCAGCTCCAGGGGGCTCAGCGGGGAGCTGTTTTTT	CASSRGLSGELFF
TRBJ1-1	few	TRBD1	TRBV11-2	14	TGTGCCAGCAGCTACGGACAGGGGGAGACTGAAGCTTTCTTT	CASSYGQGETEAFF
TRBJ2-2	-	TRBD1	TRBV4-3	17	TGCGCCAGCAGCCCGGGCCGAGGGACAGGGTACACCGGGGAGCTGTTTTTT	CASSPGRGTGYTGELFF
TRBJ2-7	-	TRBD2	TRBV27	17	TGTGCCAGCAGTTTGCAAGCCCCGGGACTAGCTCCCGTGGAGCAGTACTTC	CASSLQAPGLAPVEQYF
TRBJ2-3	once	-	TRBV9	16	TGTGCCAGCAGCGTAGTCGGTTTAGCTGGCACAGATACGCAGTATTTT	CASSVVGLAGTDTQYF
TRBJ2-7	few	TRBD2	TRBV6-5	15	TGTGCCAGCAGTTACGGGGCGGGGGTAGGTTACGAGCAGTACTTC	CASSYGAGVGYEQYF
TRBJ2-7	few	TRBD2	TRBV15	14	TGTGCCACGGCGATGGGAGGGAACGATTACGAGCAGTACTTC	CATAMGGNDYEQYF
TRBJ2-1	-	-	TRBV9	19	TGTGCCAGCAGCGATGGGGGGTTGTTATCCATGAGCTCCTACAATGAGCAGTTCTTC	CASSDGGLLSMSSYNEQFF
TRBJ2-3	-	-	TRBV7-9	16	TGTGCCAGCAGCGGCGGACTAAGGGGGAGGGGAGATACGCAGTATTTT	CASSGGLRGRGDTQYF
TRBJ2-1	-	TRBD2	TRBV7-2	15	TGTGCCAGCAGCAACCCAGCGGGAGTACAGGATGAGCAGTTCTTC	CASSNPAGVQDEQFF
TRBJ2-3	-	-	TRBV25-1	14	TGTGCCAGCAGTGACCAGGGTGTAACTGATACGCAGTATTTT	CASSDQGVTDTQYF
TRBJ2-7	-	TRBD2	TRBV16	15	TGTGCCAGCAGCCCCGGAGGACTAGGGACTTACGAGCAGTACTTC	CASSPGGLGTYEQYF
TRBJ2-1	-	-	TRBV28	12	TGTGCCAGCACTTGGGCTTACAATGAGCAGTTCTTC	CASTWAYNEQFF
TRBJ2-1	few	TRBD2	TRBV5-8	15	TGTGCCAGCATTTCGGGACTAGCGGGTATAAATGAGCAGTTCTTC	CASISGLAGINEQFF
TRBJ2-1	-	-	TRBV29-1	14	TGCAGCGTTGATCTCCAGGGGACCTACAATGAGCAGTTCTTC	CSVDLQGTYNEQFF
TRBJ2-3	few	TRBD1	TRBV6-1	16	TGTGCCAGCAGTGAAGCCCCCCTAGCAGGGGGAGATACGCAGTATTTT	CASSEAPLAGGDTQYF
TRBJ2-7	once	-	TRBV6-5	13	TGTGCCAGCGGGGGGGCACCCGGAGGCGAGCAGTACTTC	CASGGAPGGEQYF
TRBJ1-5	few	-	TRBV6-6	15	TGTGCCAGCAGGGACGTCCCGGGGTCAAATCAGCCCCAGCATTTT	CASRDVPGSNQPQHF
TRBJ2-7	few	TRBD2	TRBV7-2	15	TGTGCCAGCAGCTCGTGGACTAGCGGGAGCTACGAGCAGTACTTC	CASSSWTSGSYEQYF
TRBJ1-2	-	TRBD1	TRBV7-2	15	TGTGCCAGCAGCACACAGACAGGGGGACTAAGTGGCTACACCTTC	CASSTQTGGLSGYTF
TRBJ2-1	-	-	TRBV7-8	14	TGTGCCAGCAGCTTAGACGGGTTGGCGCAGGAGCAGTTCTTC	CASSLDGLAQEQFF
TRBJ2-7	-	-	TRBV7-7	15	TGTGCTAGCAGCCCGCGGGACGGAAGCTCCTACGAGCAGTACTTC	CASSPRDGSSYEQYF
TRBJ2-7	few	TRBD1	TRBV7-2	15	TGTGCCAGCAGCAAACAGGGGGGCCTTTCCTACGAGCAGTACTTC	CASSKQGGLSYEQYF
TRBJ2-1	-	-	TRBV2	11	TGTGCCAGCAGCGTCCACAATGAGCAGTTCTTC	CASSVHNEQFF
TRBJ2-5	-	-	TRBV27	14	TGTGCCAGCAGCCAAATGTACGGCGGAGAGACCCAGTACTTC	CASSQMYGGETQYF
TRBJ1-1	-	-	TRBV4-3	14	TGCGCCAGCAGCCCCGGACAGATGAACACTGAAGCTTTCTTT	CASSPGQMNTEAFF
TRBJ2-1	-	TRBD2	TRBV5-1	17	TGCGCCAGCAGCTTGTGGGGGGACTACCCGACGGGGAATGAGCAGTTCTTC	CASSLWGDYPTGNEQFF
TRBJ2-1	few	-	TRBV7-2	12	TGTGCCAGCAGCTCCCAGGGTGGTGAGCAGTTCTTC	CASSSQGGEQFF
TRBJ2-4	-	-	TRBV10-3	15	TGTGCCATCAAGGACAGTTCCCTAGCCAAAAACATTCAGTACTTC	CAIKDSSLAKNIQYF
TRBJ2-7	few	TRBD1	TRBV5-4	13	TGTGCCACTGGGACAGGGGTGTCCTACGAGCAGTACTTC	CATGTGVSYEQYF
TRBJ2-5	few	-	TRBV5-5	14	TGTGCCAGCAGCGCATCCCGGGACTCGGAGACCCAGTACTTC	CASSASRDSETQYF
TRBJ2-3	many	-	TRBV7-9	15	TGTGCCAGCAGCTCCCGCGAGGCTAACACAGATACGCAGTATTTT	CASSSREANTDTQYF
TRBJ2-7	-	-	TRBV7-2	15	TGTGCCAGCAGCTTTGGGCTCGGGACACTTTACGAGCAGTACTTC	CASSFGLGTLYEQYF
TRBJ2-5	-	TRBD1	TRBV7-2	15	TGTGCCAGCAGCTCAAACAGGGGGCCGCAAGAGACCCAGTACTTC	CASSSNRGPQETQYF
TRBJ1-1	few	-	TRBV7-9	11	TGTGCCAGCAGCTCTATCGCTGAAGCTTTCTTT	CASSSIAEAFF
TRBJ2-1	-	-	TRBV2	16	TGTGCCAGCAGTATTTATCAGGGGCCGCCCTACAATGAGCAGTTCTTC	CASSIYQGPPYNEQFF
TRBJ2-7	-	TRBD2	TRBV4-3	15	TGCGCCAGCAGCCAAGGAGCGGGAGGGCCTTACGAGCAGTACTTC	CASSQGAGGPYEQYF
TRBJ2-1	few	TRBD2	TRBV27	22	TGTGCCAGCAGTTTTACTCCTCTCCAGCGGGAGGGCCAAGGGCCCAATCACAATGAGCAGTTCTTC	CASSFTPLQREGQGPNHNEQFF